Sequencing of this T cell receptor beta chain was carried out in a study of cytomegalovirus exposure and HLA in healthy donors. General observations from the study: Listed as cytomegalovirus-associated were over 150 TCR beta chains. Available immune exposure information was restricted to CMV serostatus only.

The V and J ends lost 5 bases and 5 bases respectively, with 12 bases between them. The CDR3 is 13 residues long. Germline values: CDR1 MDHEN, CDR2 SYDVKM. 13 Jbeta primers and 60 Vbeta primers were used for the PCR. The data were produced by immunoSEQ multiplex PCR, yet TCRdb's version contains in-frame clones alone and is incomplete. The profile shows roughly 250,000 clones, 80% of them singletons. This clone was detected only once. No antigen is known for it. This chain uses TRBV28 with TRBJ1-2; D gene uncertain. Sequencing was carried out using PBMCs. This TCR was recovered from a girl aged 2 to 10 in good health and CMV-seronegative. The CDR3 bases are TGTGCCAGCAGTAAGGAGCCTGGATATGGCTACACCTTC. This sequence encodes CASSKEPGYGYTF.